The 9 T cell receptor beta chains below all came from one sample that was sequenced in a study of blood T cells in healthy people across ages. It was with a sample-barcoded 5' primer and a J-beta primer mix that a second PCR of roughly 7 to 12 cycles was run. TCRdb fed the 5' RACE reads into MiXCR, producing one record per CDR3 protein. The sample lists 1,500,000 or so distinct CDR3 sequences, 45% to 70% occurring once. Sequencing was done on a sample of blood. Receptors were obtained from a man between 18 and 29 years old in good health.

This clonotype turned up a few times. The rearrangement joins TRBV7-2 to TRBJ1-1, with 8 positions matching TRBD1. The CDR3 runs to 16 residues. Germline values: CDR1 SGHTA, CDR2 FQGNSA. J lost 1 base, V lost 3 bases, and 7 bases had no gene match. The CDR3 here is CASSLDLDRGNTEAFF. The CDR3, as DNA: TGTGCCAGCAGCTTGGACCTAGACAGGGGGAACACTGAAGCTTTCTTT.

V and J are TRBV20-1 and TRBJ2-7; no definite D call. The germline CDR1 and CDR2 sequences are DFQATT and SNEGSKA (reference sequence). This CDR3 comprises 11 residues. V was cut by 4 bases and J by 5 bases, with 9 bases left in between. The CDR3 reads CSATRGDEQYF. The CDR3 nucleotides read TGCAGTGCTACCCGAGGAGACGAGCAGTACTTC.

The CDR3 coding sequence is TGTGCCAGCTCACCGAATCAGGGGGCGAACTATGGCTACACCTTC. Amino acid sequence: CASSPNQGANYGYTF. This chain joins TRBV18 and TRBJ1-2, with 8 bases that match TRBD1. This CDR3 comprises 15 residues. Germline V gives CDR1 KGHSH, CDR2 LQKENI. The V and J ends lost 3 bases and 2 bases, in that order; junction bases with no gene match: 5.

There are a few counts of this clonotype. The chain recombines TRBV4-1 with TRBJ2-7; weak D call: TRBD1 (5 bases). The germline V gene has CDR1 MGHRA and CDR2 YSYEKL. Between the trimmed V and J ends, which lost 4 bases and 2 bases, there was a span of 15 bases. The CDR3 is made up of 15 amino acids. CDR3 DNA: TGCGCCAGCAGCCGACTTTTTACAGGACCCTACGAGCAGTACTTC. Amino acids: CASSRLFTGPYEQYF.

The chain carries TRBV4-1 and TRBJ1-5; D call uncertain. The germline V and J ends were trimmed by 1 base and 4 bases, with 8 bases remaining between them. The CDR3 has 14 amino acids. The germline CDR1 and CDR2 sequences are MGHRA and YSYEKL. The DNA for the CDR3 is TGCGCCAGCAGCCAAGCGCGGGTAAATCAGCCCCAGCATTTT. Its protein is CASSQARVNQPQHF.

V gene TRBV29-1 combines with J gene TRBJ1-3; D is unclear. Germline CDR1 reads SQVTM; CDR2 reads ANQGSEA. The CDR3 has 11 amino acids. The CDR3 DNA reads TGCAGTCATTTCTCTGGAAACACCATATATTTT. Its translation: CSHFSGNTIYF.

This clonotype occurred once. At one of its ends the junction is not consistent with the germline gene, which may arise from a read error. V is TRBV5-1 and J is TRBJ2-1, with TRBD2 matching over 8 bases. The CDR3 consists of 16 residues. Germline loops: CDR1 SGHRS, CDR2 YFSETQ. DNA of the CDR3: TGCGCCAGCAGCTTCCCTGCGGGAGGTAAAAACAATGGGCAGTTCTTC. Translation gives CASSFPAGGKNNGQFF.

V gene TRBV7-9 combines with J gene TRBJ2-7; possible D gene TRBD2, 5 bases. The closer fit of TRBJ2-1 to the DNA end suggests the J call may be wrong. The CDR3 length is 15 residues. Germline V gene lookup returns CDR1 SEHNR and CDR2 FQNEAQ (reference sequence). CDR3 sequence reads: CASSPGRGYSYEQFF. The CDR3 region has the DNA TGTGCCAGCAGCCCCGGCCGGGGATACTCCTACGAGCAGTTCTTC.

This clonotype has only a few counts. The chain couples TRBV29-1 to TRBJ2-1; 11 nucleotides agree with TRBD2. V was pared by 4 bases and J by 5 bases, with 4 bases of the junction left unmatched. CDR3 length: 14 amino acids. Germline V lookup: CDR1 SQVTM, CDR2 ANQGSEA. The CDR3 region is CSVGASGRNNEQFF. In nucleotides, the CDR3 is TGCAGCGTTGGCGCTAGCGGGAGGAACAATGAGCAGTTCTTC.